The T cell receptor beta chain under discussion was sequenced for a study of blood T cells in healthy people across ages. Study in general: Capture by template switching was about one barcoded beta molecule per two T cells.

This clonotype was picked up a small number of times. The antigen remains unidentified. Study-level results: Higher diversity, along with more naive CD4+ cells, distinguished long-lived donors from aged donors. Unknown donor CMV status possibly confounded expanded clonotype changes.

With 4 bases clipped from V and 10 bases from J, the junction kept 7 bases outside the gene matches. Germline loops: CDR1 MNHEY, CDR2 SVGAGI. This CDR3 comprises 14 residues. The use of a sample-barcoded 5' primer and a J-beta primer mix characterized a second PCR of about 6 to 12 cycles. Each cDNA molecule received a tag from a template-switch adaptor that had 12 random nucleotides. TCRdb passed the 5' RACE reads through MiXCR, listing each CDR3 protein once. The sample holds about a million distinct CDR3 sequences, roughly two fifths seen once. The TCR comes from a man between 18 and 35 years old in good health. Sequencing was performed on blood. The chain combines TRBV6-5 with TRBJ2-1; 10 nucleotides align to TRBD2. The CDR3 here is CASSFERGGWEQFF. CDR3 nucleotides: TGTGCCAGCAGTTTTGAGCGGGGGGGCTGGGAGCAGTTCTTC.